This T cell receptor (beta chain) stems from a study of T cell responses to AZD1222 COVID-19 vaccine (dated by TCRdb to the early 2020s). Study-wide context: AZD1222 recipients with second doses at about 4 weeks or about 12 weeks were pooled, because spike-specific TCR depth and breadth did not differ between schedules. TCR sequencing covered about 230 trial participants: nearly 210 given two doses of AZD1222 and 26 given two doses of MenACWY control vaccine. Trial participants were enrolled by age into 18-55, 56-69 and 70-plus year subgroups, with about 150, 28 and 57 TCR-sequenced participants respectively.

The sample's time point label is to be understood as: baseline before first vaccination. Vaccinee samples were obtained from the UK trials COV001 and COV002, which included a single-blind randomized controlled phase 2/3 trial of AZD1222 (ChAdOx1 nCoV-19) in healthy adults. Trial participant PBMC samples were collected at day 0 and day 28 after the second dose for TCRbeta chain sequencing. Via the germline V gene, CDR1 is MDHEN and CDR2 SYDVKM. Trimming takes 6 bases off V and 9 bases off J; junction bases not matched to a gene: 5. The CDR3 runs 13 residues from the cysteine to the phenylalanine. The DNA shown is the 39-base CDR3, in frame from base 1. The CDR3 regions of human TCRbeta chains were analyzed by immunosequencing. The authors processed their data as follows. Repertoire TCRs were checked for matches against a reference library of SARS-CoV-2-specific TCRs that had been generated using the MIRA antigen-specificity platform. Breadth meant the fraction of unique TCRs that were SARS-CoV-2-associated, whereas depth meant the fraction of total T cells that were SARS-CoV-2-associated. Using the MIRA data, each spike-specific TCR was assigned both to the spike region to which the TCR was reactive and to a CD4 or CD8 class. Log10-transformed breadth and depth values were compared by one-way ANOVA with Sidak's multiple comparisons tests. Drawn from immuneACCESS, this table holds only the in-frame rearrangements with V and J called that TCRdb kept. Clones are partly lost; checked studies trace under half to an unresolved V gene and leave the rest unexplained. The V and J calls and clone size are taken from that table; D and trimming were inferred from the DNA. The table for this sample lists about 140,000 clones; roughly 90% of them were counted only once. Under 3.5% of the sample lies in the top ten.

This clone was detected a few times. The antigen this receptor binds is unknown. Per-base qualities were not stored, and no clone one base away is much larger. Overall study outcomes, separate from this receptor: A significant rise in spike-specific TCR breadth and depth was observed after two AZD1222 doses relative to day 0 and relative to MenACWY recipients. Only a handful of AZD1222 recipients were SARS-CoV-2 seropositive at baseline, limiting conclusions about previously exposed vaccinees. Most participants were white British and females outnumbered males, and the authors suggested that clonal diversity may have been underestimated. The 56-69-year group was small, and its depth increase did not reach significance, likely because of low power. No day 14 peak-response samples were available, so repertoires were characterized only after the peak T cell response. Epitopes outside the regions mutated in the B.1.351 and B.1.1.7 variants were reportedly recognized by nearly half of the unique spike-specific TCRs. The vaccine-associated CD4 TCRs covered the entire spike protein, and the dominant responses fell in regions 160-218 and 743-854.

The TCR was taken from an adult in good health. This material consisted of peripheral blood, taken on day 0 of AZD1222 vaccination. Recombination joined TRBV28 with TRBJ2-1; TRBD2 fits 10 bases in the junction. The CDR3 region has the sequence CASRLAGRAEQFF. The DNA sequence is as follows: TGTGCCAGCAGACTAGCGGGACGGGCTGAGCAGTTCTTC. Joined to the reference TRBV28 and TRBJ2-1 proteins, this CDR3 gives the full variable domain: DVKVTQSSRYLVKRTGEKVFLECVQDMDHENMFWYRQDPGLGLRLIYFSYDVKMKEKGDIPEGYSVSREKKERFSLILESASTNQTSMYLCASRLAGRAEQFFGPGTRLTVL.